This T cell receptor (beta chain) comes out of a study of early T cells in non-severe SARS-CoV-2 infection. The overall study: Chains from this unsorted whole-blood bulk RNA could not be paired. Study-wide results and limits: Private and CD4 specificities were missed by VDJdb matching, which favored anti-spike CD8 responses.

Remarks on this clonotype: Its antigen is as yet unknown.

The TCR library protocol was used to attach unique molecular identifiers. These identifiers were attached to individual cDNA molecules. TCRdb processed the 5' RACE reads anew with MiXCR; each CDR3 protein has one entry. This repertoire shows 85,000 to 100,000 distinct CDR3 sequences, approximately 15% found once; its top ten account for 4.5% to 6.5%. Losses at the gene ends were 5 bases for V and 11 bases for J; bases not matched to a gene: 13. The CDR3 contains 14 residues. The gene calls are TRBV12-3 or TRBV12-4 and TRBJ1-1; 8 bases map to TRBD1. The receptor was isolated from an adult who was a healthcare worker with PCR-confirmed SARS-CoV-2 infection or an uninfected control (not recorded which). This specimen was whole blood, taken at baseline. In nucleotides, the CDR3 is TGTGCCAGCAGTACAGGACAGGGACTGGTACGGGCTTTCTTT. The encoded protein is CASSTGQGLVRAFF.